The 30 T cell receptor beta chains below were found in one sample sequenced in a study of T cell responses to AZD1222 COVID-19 vaccine (dated by TCRdb to the early 2020s). Libraries were built with the immunoSEQ multiplex PCR assay. Here the immuneACCESS table is served through TCRdb, limited to in-frame sequences with V and J called. Missing clones are a known gap in these copies; in checked studies unresolved V genes cover under half, and the rest lacks a known reason. A total of more than 250,000 clones appear in this sample, 85% to 95% of them only once. Of the sample, approximately 0.52% falls within the top ten clones. The intended sense of this specimen's time point label: baseline before first vaccination. The material was peripheral blood, obtained on day 0 of AZD1222 vaccination. The source is an adult in good health.

This clone was picked up one time. This chain's CDR3 is CASSLEVGGTDTQYF. CDR3 sequence (DNA): TGTGCCAGCAGTTTAGAAGTAGGAGGCACAGATACGCAGTATTTT. The gene calls are TRBV27 and TRBJ2-3; D ambiguous. There are 15 residues in the CDR3. The germline V gene encodes CDR1 MNHEY and CDR2 SMNVEV (reference sequence). V was pared by 2 bases and J by 1 base, with 10 bases between.

Comment on this clone: Other DNA sequences in the same sample also yield this CDR3. J is TRBJ2-7 and V is TRBV3-1 (or the pseudogene TRBV3-2), with unresolved D. There are 11 residues in the CDR3. Trimming cost V 3 bases and J 6 bases, with 6 bases left between them. Germline loops: CDR1 LGHDT, CDR2 YNNKEL (reference sequence). This CDR3 reads CASSQGGEQYF. CDR3 nucleotide sequence: TGTGCCAGCAGCCAGGGTGGCGAGCAGTACTTC.

The chain employs TRBV2 and TRBJ2-7; either TRBD1 or TRBD2 may supply D (5 bases each). Trimming pared 8 bases from V and 3 bases from J, leaving 11 bases between. The CDR3 length is 12 residues. The germline gives CDR1 SNHLY, CDR2 FYNNEI. The CDR3 protein is CASSRENYEQYF. DNA of the CDR3: TGTGCCAGCTCCAGGGAGAACTACGAGCAGTACTTC.

The V gene is TRBV19, the J gene TRBJ2-7, with a tentative D call TRBD1 (5 bases). CDR3 length equals 14 residues. With 3 bases removed from V and 0 bases from J, the gap between germline ends came to 9 bases. Germline V gives CDR1 LNHDA, CDR2 SQIVND (reference sequence). The CDR3 nucleotides read TGTGCCAGTAGTATGGCCAGGGACTCCTACGAGCAGTACTTC. This codes for CASSMARDSYEQYF.

This rearrangement joins TRBV5-8 to TRBJ2-1; the match to TRBD2 covers 11 bases. This CDR3 has 16 amino acids. With V trimmed by 2 bases and J by 5 bases, 6 bases remained unmatched. Germline V gene sequence: CDR1 SGHTS, CDR2 YDEGEE. DNA of the CDR3: TGTGCCAGCAGCTTCTATAGCGGGAGGGCCAACAATGAGCAGTTCTTC. Protein: CASSFYSGRANNEQFF.

The chain employs TRBV3-1 (or the pseudogene TRBV3-2) and TRBJ2-5; no firm D call. Germline assignment: CDR1 LGHDT and CDR2 YNNKEL (reference sequence). The V end was cut by 6 bases, the J end by 6 bases, with 5 bases between. The CDR3 consists of 10 residues. The CDR3 DNA reads TGTGCCAGCAGTTTCAAGACCCAGTACTTC. It translates to CASSFKTQYF.

This chain links TRBV5-1 with TRBJ2-5, with D perhaps TRBD2 (5 bases). V was shortened by 7 bases and J by 7 bases, with 17 bases between the two germline ends. This CDR3 has 13 amino acids. Germline CDR1 is SGHRS and CDR2 is YFSETQ. CDR3 sequence (DNA): TGCGCCAGCGAGGACGGCTCCCGGGGGACCCAGTACTTC. The encoded protein is CASEDGSRGTQYF.

Only a few counts were recorded for this clone. This chain connects TRBV3-1 (or the pseudogene TRBV3-2) to TRBJ1-2; D remains unclear. Trimming removed 0 bases from V and 8 bases from J, with 10 bases in between. Germline-derived CDR1 and CDR2 are LGHDT and YNNKEL (reference sequence). CDR3 size: 13 residues. This chain's CDR3 is CASSQDRNRGYTF. In DNA form, the CDR3 reads TGTGCCAGCAGCCAAGACAGAAATCGCGGCTACACCTTC.

V and J are TRBV2 and TRBJ1-1; perhaps TRBD1 as D (6 bases). This CDR3 contains 15 residues. CDR1 is SNHLY, CDR2 FYNNEI, per germline. Trimming removed 7 bases at V and 1 base at J, with 16 bases between. The CDR3 loop reads CASNPNTGRNTEAFF. The CDR3 nucleotides read TGTGCCAGCAATCCAAATACAGGGAGGAACACTGAAGCTTTCTTT.

V and J are TRBV5-1 and TRBJ1-1; D gene ambiguous. Trimming shortened V by 0 bases and J by 0 bases, and 9 bases separated the two germline ends. The CDR3 has 15 amino acids. Germline CDR1 reads SGHRS; CDR2 reads YFSETQ. The CDR3 loop reads CASSLVPTVNTEAFF. The CDR3, as DNA: TGCGCCAGCAGCTTGGTACCAACGGTGAACACTGAAGCTTTCTTT.

This sequence joins TRBV11-2 and TRBJ1-1; D is perhaps TRBD1 (5 bases). The germline CDR1 and CDR2 sequences are SGHAT and FQNNGV. The CDR3 consists of 14 residues. Between the trimmed V and J ends, which lost 6 bases and 1 base, there was a span of 12 bases. The CDR3 coding sequence is TGTGCCAGCAGACTACAGGACCAGAACACTGAAGCTTTCTTT. Protein sequence: CASRLQDQNTEAFF.

This clone has only a few counts. The CDR3 bases are TGTGCCAGCAGCCAAGGCAGGGCCTACGAGCAGTACTTC. Translating gives CASSQGRAYEQYF. The V and J genes are TRBV21-1 and TRBJ2-7; the table's D call TRBD1 went unverified against the DNA. TRBV21-1 is assigned pseudogene status. There are 13 residues in the CDR3.

The V gene is TRBV27, the J gene TRBJ1-1; 10 bases line up with TRBD1. Trimming at V came to 4 bases and at J to 5 bases, leaving 7 bases not matched to a gene. The CDR3 runs to 15 residues. In germline, CDR1 is MNHEY, CDR2 SMNVEV (reference sequence). The DNA for the CDR3 is TGTGCCAGCAGTTCCCGACAGGGGGCGCGAACTGAAGCTTTCTTT. Protein product: CASSSRQGARTEAFF.

This CDR3 is CASSILFIPKGNQPQHF. CDR3 bases: TGTGCCAGTAGTATTCTCTTTATACCGAAAGGCAATCAGCCCCAGCATTTT. The chain uses TRBV19 and TRBJ1-5; D not certain. The CDR3 spans 17 residues. Germline assignment: CDR1 LNHDA and CDR2 SQIVND (reference sequence). Trimming cost V 3 bases and J 2 bases, with 17 bases left between them.

This sequence joins TRBV5-6 and TRBJ2-7, with TRBD1 matching over 7 bases. Per the germline V gene, CDR1 is SGHDT and CDR2 is YYEEEE. CDR3 size: 17 residues. V shed 0 bases, J shed 6 bases, and the junction held 15 bases outside the gene matches. The DNA for the CDR3 is TGTGCCAGCAGCTTGGCTATCTTGACAGGGCCTAGAGGCGAGCAGTACTTC. Its translation: CASSLAILTGPRGEQYF.

CDR3 sequence: CASSWTGGNYGYTF. The DNA for the CDR3 is TGCGCCAGCAGCTGGACAGGGGGCAACTATGGCTACACCTTC. The J gene is TRBJ1-2, the V gene TRBV5-1, with 11 nucleotides matching TRBD1. Germline V CDR1 and CDR2: SGHRS, YFSETQ. CDR3 length equals 14 residues. V dropped 3 bases and J dropped 2; count of bases not matched to a gene: 0.

The chain carries TRBV4-1 and TRBJ2-3; 10 positions agree with TRBD2. Unmatched junction bases numbered 7, after V lost 7 bases and J lost 3 bases. This CDR3 region has 15 residues. Germline-derived CDR1 and CDR2 are MGHRA and YSYEKL. The CDR3 region has the DNA TGCGCCAGCAAAGGGCGTAGCGGGGGGACAGATACGCAGTATTTT. It codes for CASKGRSGGTDTQYF.

This sequence joins TRBV9 and TRBJ1-6; D uncertain. The CDR3 has 15 amino acids. Between the trimmed V and J ends, which lost 4 bases and 0 bases, there was a span of 8 bases. Germline CDR1 and CDR2: SGDLS and YYNGEE. The CDR3 spells CASSTGLSYNSPLHF. In DNA form, the CDR3 reads TGTGCCAGCAGCACCGGACTCTCCTATAATTCACCCCTCCACTTT.

This sequence joins TRBV15 and TRBJ2-2; D is perhaps TRBD1 or TRBD2 (5 bases each). The germline V gene encodes CDR1 LNHNV and CDR2 YYDKDF (reference sequence). V lost 5 bases and J lost 4, with 14 bases in between. This CDR3 has 15 residues. CDR3 coding DNA: TGTGCCACCAGCTTCCGGTCTGGGGGCACCGGGGAGCTGTTTTTT. Protein: CATSFRSGGTGELFF. Looking up the rest from reference TRBV15 and TRBJ2-2 gives the full variable domain: DAMVIQNPRYQVTQFGKPVTLSCSQTLNHNVMYWYQQKSSQAPKLLFHYYDKDFNNEADTPDNFQSRRPNTSFCFLDIRSPGLGDTAMYLCATSFRSGGTGELFFGEGSRLTVL.

The V gene is TRBV28, the J gene TRBJ1-6, with D perhaps TRBD1 (5 bases). Germline V CDR1 and CDR2: MDHEN, SYDVKM. The CDR3 consists of 13 residues. The ends were cut back, 10 bases at V and 10 bases at J, with 17 bases in the middle. The CDR3 nucleotides read TGTGCCAAGGTGGGGCCCCTTAGGTCACCCCTCCACTTT. It is translated as CAKVGPLRSPLHF.

The chain uses TRBV5-1 and TRBJ2-2, with 9 bases identical to TRBD1. V was pared by 4 bases and J by 7 bases, with 5 bases of the junction left unmatched. Germline CDR1 and CDR2: SGHRS and YFSETQ. This CDR3 region has 14 residues. CDR3 nucleotide sequence: TGCGCCAGCAGCCCGGGACAGGGAGGCGGGGAGCTGTTTTTT. Its translation is CASSPGQGGGELFF.

This rearrangement joins TRBV11-2 to TRBJ2-7; tentatively, D is TRBD1 (6 bases). The CDR3 length is 16 residues. Trimming took 1 base from V and 2 from J, leaving 15 bases between them. Germline CDR1 is SGHAT and CDR2 is FQNNGV. The DNA of the CDR3 is TGTGCCAGCAGCTTAGGGGTGGTGGACAGACCCTACGAGCAGTACTTC. This translates into CASSLGVVDRPYEQYF.

V gene TRBV11-1 combines with J gene TRBJ2-5; 10 nucleotides agree with TRBD1. This CDR3 contains 13 residues. With V trimmed by 6 bases and J by 9 bases, 7 bases remained unmatched. CDR1 is SGHAT, CDR2 FQDESV, per germline (reference sequence). CDR3 residues: CASSKDRGQPQYF. In DNA, the CDR3 is TGTGCCAGCAGTAAAGACAGGGGGCAGCCCCAGTACTTC.

The chain joins TRBV11-2 to TRBJ2-1, with 9 bases that match TRBD2. Germline-derived CDR1 and CDR2 are SGHAT and FQNNGV. This CDR3 has 15 residues. With V trimmed by 1 base and J by 9 bases, 7 bases remained unmatched. CDR3 region: CASSLGGLAVGEQFF. Written as DNA, the CDR3 is TGTGCCAGCAGCTTAGGGGGACTAGCCGTGGGTGAGCAGTTCTTC.

V usage is TRBV5-1 and J usage is TRBJ1-1; TRBD1 matches 10 bases. This CDR3 comprises 14 residues. V gave up 1 base and J gave up 5 bases; unmatched junction bases: 2. Germline lookup yields CDR1 SGHRS and CDR2 YFSETQ. This CDR3 reads CASSLRDRGTEAFF. Written as DNA, the CDR3 is TGCGCCAGCAGCTTGAGGGACAGGGGTACTGAAGCTTTCTTT.

The chain combines TRBV29-1 with TRBJ2-7; no clear D gene. This CDR3 contains 14 residues. V was shortened by 6 bases and J by 4 bases, with 19 bases between the two germline ends. Germline V gene lookup returns CDR1 SQVTM and CDR2 ANQGSEA. DNA for the CDR3: TGCAGCGTGCTTATTGGCCAGGTGGGGTACGAGCAGTACTTC. Protein: CSVLIGQVGYEQYF.

There are a few counts of this clone. The V call is TRBV19, the J call TRBJ1-5, with 8 bases lining up with TRBD1. The CDR3 has 13 amino acids. V lost 7 bases to trimming and J lost 5 bases; unmatched junction nucleotides: 4. Germline CDR1 LNHDA, CDR2 SQIVND (reference sequence). Here the CDR3 reads CASKTGEDQPQHF. DNA for the CDR3: TGTGCCAGTAAGACAGGGGAGGATCAGCCCCAGCATTTT.

The rearrangement joins TRBV6-1 to TRBJ1-2, with D uncertain. CDR1 and CDR2 from the germline V gene are MNHNS and SASEGT. The CDR3 sequence is 14 residues long. V was clipped by 1 base and J by 0 bases, with 6 bases between them. The CDR3 DNA follows: TGTGCCAGCAGTGAAGGGGCGGCTAACTATGGCTACACCTTC. Its translation: CASSEGAANYGYTF.

The genes are TRBV7-2 and TRBJ2-7, with D possibly TRBD2 on 7 matching bases. Between the trimmed V and J ends, which lost 2 bases and 3 bases, there was a span of 14 bases. The CDR3 sequence is 15 residues long. From germline, CDR1 is SGHTA and CDR2 FQGNSA. CDR3 sequence reads: CASSLNRGANYEQYF. DNA for the CDR3: TGTGCCAGCAGCTTAAATCGGGGGGCGAACTACGAGCAGTACTTC.

V is TRBV7-2 and J is TRBJ2-7; tentative D call: TRBD2 (5 bases). The CDR3 consists of 16 residues. The V end was cut by 5 bases, the J end by 0 bases, with 17 bases between. The germline gives CDR1 SGHTA, CDR2 FQGNSA. CDR3 sequence: CASSPNRPGSSYEQYF. The CDR3 nucleotides read TGTGCCAGCAGCCCCAACAGACCGGGGAGCTCCTACGAGCAGTACTTC. The full variable domain, rest sourced from reference TRBV7-2 and TRBJ2-7, is GAGVSQSPSNKVTEKGKDVELRCDPISGHTALYWYRQSLGQGLEFLIYFQGNSAPDKSGLPSDRFSAERTGGSVSTLTIQRTQQEDSAVYLCASSPNRPGSSYEQYFGPGTRLTVT.